This record concerns one T cell receptor (beta chain) sequence. The record originates from a study of cytomegalovirus exposure and HLA in healthy donors. For the study at large: Genotyping showed 81% of 350 to 400 donors falling in the Caucasian-associated ancestry cluster.

The donors (healthy individuals) were bone marrow donors. Primers for the PCR totalled 60 Vbeta and 13 Jbeta. Clones were sequenced by immunoSEQ multiplex PCR, and TCRdb holds only the in-frame ones, with some missing. The repertoire has around 130,000 clones, roughly 80% of them found once; the top ten carry over 0.95%. Germline V CDR1 and CDR2: MNHNS, SASEGT. The CDR3 has 15 amino acids. Deletions cut 2 bases from V and 2 bases from J, with 11 bases between. This chain uses TRBV6-1 with TRBJ2-3; tentatively, D is TRBD1 (6 bases). This receptor was identified in a girl aged 2-15 years in good health and CMV-seronegative. The sequenced sample consisted of PBMCs. The CDR3 is CASSELSGATDTQYF. The CDR3 DNA sequence: TGTGCCAGCAGTGAACTGTCAGGGGCCACAGATACGCAGTATTTT.